The sequence of this T cell receptor (beta chain) was determined in a study of blood T cell repertoires in COVID-19. Study context: The cDNA or gDNA used as material had been derived from T cells, B-cell-depleted T cells, or PBMCs.

Produced via immunoSEQ multiplex PCR; TCRdb's table is partial and in-frame only. The table lists 100,000 to 130,000 clones, about four fifths of them singletons. Trimming stripped 0 bases from V and 3 bases from J, with 16 bases between. Germline CDR1 is SGDLS and CDR2 is YYNGEE. The CDR3 is 17 amino acids. Sequenced input: peripheral blood. This chain uses TRBV9 with TRBJ1-3, with D perhaps TRBD1 (5 bases). This TCR derives from a human donor in a cohort sampled during active COVID-19. CDR3 region: CASSVEQGDNRGNTIYF. The CDR3 region has the DNA TGTGCCAGCAGCGTAGAGCAGGGCGATAACCGTGGAAACACCATATATTTT. The variable domain in full, with the rest retrieved from reference TRBV9 and TRBJ1-3, is DSGVTQTPKHLITATGQRVTLRCSPRSGDLSVYWYQQSLDQGLQFLIQYYNGEERAKGNILERFSAQQFPDLHSELNLSSLELGDSALYFCASSVEQGDNRGNTIYFGEGSWLTVV.